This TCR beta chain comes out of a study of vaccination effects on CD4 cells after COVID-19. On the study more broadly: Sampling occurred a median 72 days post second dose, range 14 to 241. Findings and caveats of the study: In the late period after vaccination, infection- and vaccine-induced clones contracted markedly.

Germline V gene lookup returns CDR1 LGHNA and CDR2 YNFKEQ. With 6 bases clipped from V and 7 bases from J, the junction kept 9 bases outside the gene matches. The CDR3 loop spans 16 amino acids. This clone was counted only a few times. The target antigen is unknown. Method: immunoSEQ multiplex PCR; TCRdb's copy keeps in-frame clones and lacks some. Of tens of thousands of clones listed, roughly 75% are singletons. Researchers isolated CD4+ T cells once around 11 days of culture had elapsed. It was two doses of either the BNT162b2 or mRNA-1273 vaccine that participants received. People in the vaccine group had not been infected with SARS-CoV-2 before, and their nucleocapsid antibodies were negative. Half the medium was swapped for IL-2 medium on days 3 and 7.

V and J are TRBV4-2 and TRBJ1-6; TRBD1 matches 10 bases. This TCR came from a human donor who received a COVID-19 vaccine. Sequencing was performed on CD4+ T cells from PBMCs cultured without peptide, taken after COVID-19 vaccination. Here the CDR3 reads CASRGDRGTRNSPLHF. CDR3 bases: TGTGCCAGCAGGGGGGACAGGGGAACAAGAAATTCACCCCTCCACTTT.